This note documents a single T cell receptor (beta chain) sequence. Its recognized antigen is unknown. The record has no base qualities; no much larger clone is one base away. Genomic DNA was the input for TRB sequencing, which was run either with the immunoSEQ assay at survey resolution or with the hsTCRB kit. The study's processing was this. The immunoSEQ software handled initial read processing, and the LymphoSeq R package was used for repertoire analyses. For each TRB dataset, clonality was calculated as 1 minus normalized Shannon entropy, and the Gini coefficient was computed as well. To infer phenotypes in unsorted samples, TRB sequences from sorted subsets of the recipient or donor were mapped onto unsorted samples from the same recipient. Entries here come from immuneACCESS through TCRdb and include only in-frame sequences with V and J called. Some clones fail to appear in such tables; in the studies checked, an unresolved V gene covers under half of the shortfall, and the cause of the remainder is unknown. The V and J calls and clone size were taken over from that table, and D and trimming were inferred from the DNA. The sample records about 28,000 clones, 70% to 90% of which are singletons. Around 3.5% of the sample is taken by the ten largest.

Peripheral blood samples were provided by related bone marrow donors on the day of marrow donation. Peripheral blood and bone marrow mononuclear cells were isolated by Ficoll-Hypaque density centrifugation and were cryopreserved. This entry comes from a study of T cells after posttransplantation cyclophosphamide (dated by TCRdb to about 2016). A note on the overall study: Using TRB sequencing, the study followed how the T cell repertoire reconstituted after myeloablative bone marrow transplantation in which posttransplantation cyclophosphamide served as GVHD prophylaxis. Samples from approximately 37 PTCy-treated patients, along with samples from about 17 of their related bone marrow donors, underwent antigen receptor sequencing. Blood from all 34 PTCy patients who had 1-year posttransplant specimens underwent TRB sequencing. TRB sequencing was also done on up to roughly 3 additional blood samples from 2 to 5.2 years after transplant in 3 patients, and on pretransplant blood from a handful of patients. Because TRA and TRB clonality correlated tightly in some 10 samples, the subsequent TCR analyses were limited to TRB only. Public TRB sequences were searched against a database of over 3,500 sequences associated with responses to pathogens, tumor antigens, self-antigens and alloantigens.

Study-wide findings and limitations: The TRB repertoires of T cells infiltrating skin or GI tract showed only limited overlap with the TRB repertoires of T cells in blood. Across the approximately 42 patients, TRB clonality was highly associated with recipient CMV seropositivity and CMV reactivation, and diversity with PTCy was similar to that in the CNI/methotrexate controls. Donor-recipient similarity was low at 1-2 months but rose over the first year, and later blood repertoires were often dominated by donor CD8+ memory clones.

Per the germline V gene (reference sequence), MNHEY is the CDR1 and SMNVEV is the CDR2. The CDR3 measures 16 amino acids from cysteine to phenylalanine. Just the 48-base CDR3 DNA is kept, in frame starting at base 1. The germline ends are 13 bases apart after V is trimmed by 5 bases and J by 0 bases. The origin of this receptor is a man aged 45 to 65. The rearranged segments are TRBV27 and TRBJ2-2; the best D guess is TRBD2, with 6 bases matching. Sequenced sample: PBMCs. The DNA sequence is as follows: TGTGCCAGCAGTCCCCGTCGGGGGACGAACACCGGGGAGCTGTTTTTT. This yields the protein CASSPRRGTNTGELFF.